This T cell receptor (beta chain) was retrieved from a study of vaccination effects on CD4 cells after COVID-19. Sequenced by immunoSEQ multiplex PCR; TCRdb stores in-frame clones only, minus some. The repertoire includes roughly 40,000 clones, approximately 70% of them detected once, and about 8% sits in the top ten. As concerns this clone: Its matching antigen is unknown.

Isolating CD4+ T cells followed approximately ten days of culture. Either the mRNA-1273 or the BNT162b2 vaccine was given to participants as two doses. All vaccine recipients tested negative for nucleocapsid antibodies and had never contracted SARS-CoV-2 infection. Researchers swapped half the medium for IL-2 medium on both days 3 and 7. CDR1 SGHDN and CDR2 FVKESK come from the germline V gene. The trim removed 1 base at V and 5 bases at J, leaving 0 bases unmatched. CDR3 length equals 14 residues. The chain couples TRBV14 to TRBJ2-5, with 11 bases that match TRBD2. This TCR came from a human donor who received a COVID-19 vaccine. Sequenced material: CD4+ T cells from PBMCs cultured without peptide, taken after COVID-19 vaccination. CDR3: CASSQGLAGETQYF. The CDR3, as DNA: TGTGCCAGCAGCCAAGGACTAGCGGGGGAGACCCAGTACTTC. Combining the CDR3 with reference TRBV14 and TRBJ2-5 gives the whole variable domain EAGVTQFPSHSVIEKGQTVTLRCDPISGHDNLYWYRRVMGKEIKFLLHFVKESKQDESGMPNNRFLAERTGGTYSTLKVQPAELEDSGVYFCASSQGLAGETQYFGPGTRLLVL.